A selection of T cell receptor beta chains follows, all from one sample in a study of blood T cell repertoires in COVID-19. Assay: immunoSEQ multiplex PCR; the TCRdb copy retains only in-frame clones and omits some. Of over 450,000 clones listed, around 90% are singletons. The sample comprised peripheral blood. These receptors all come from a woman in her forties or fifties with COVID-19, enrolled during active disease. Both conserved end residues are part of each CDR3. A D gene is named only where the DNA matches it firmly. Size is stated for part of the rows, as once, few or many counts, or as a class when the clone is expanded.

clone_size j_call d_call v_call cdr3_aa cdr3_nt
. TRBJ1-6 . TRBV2 CASHDNGYNSPLHF TGTGCCAGCCACGACAATGGCTATAATTCACCCCTCCACTTT
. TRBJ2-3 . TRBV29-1 CSVVSGGTDTQYF TGCAGCGTTGTATCGGGAGGCACAGATACGCAGTATTTT
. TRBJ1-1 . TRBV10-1 CASSERAGAEAFF TGCGCCAGCAGTGAGCGGGCAGGGGCCGAAGCTTTCTTT
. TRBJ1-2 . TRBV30 CAWSVQADYGYTF TGTGCCTGGAGTGTACAGGCCGACTATGGCTACACCTTC
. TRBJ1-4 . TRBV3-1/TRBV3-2 CASSPDRNEKLFF TGTGCCAGCAGCCCCGACAGAAATGAAAAACTGTTTTTT
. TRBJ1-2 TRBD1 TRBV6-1 CASSERTGGIYGYTF TGTGCCAGCAGTGAAAGGACAGGGGGCATCTATGGCTACACCTTC
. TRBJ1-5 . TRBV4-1 CASSRLLGQPQHF TGCGCCAGCAGCCGCCTATTGGGCCAGCCCCAGCATTTT
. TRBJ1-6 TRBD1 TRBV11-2 CASSLRGHSPLHF TGTGCCAGCAGCTTAAGGGGGCATTCACCCCTCCACTTT
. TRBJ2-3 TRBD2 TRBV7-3 CASSFSGGAQDTQYF TGTGCCAGCAGCTTTTCCGGGGGGGCCCAAGATACGCAGTATTTT
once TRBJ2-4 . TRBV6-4 CASSPRRRFLKNIQYF TGTGCCAGCTCCCCGCGGCGCAGATTCCTGAAAAACATTCAGTACTTC
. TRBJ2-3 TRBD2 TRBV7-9 CASRRGGVSTDTQYF TGTGCCAGCAGACGGGGGGGAGTCAGCACAGATACGCAGTATTTT
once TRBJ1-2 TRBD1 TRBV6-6 CATQGAGLYGYTF TGTGCCACCCAGGGGGCTGGCCTCTATGGCTACACCTTC
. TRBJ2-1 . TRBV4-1 CASSLGMGRTYNEQFF TGCGCCAGCAGCTTGGGGATGGGGAGAACCTACAATGAGCAGTTCTTC
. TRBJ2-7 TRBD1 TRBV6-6 CASSSGQGGYEQYF TGTGCCAGCAGTTCCGGACAGGGTGGGTACGAGCAGTACTTC
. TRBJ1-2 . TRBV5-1 CASSLEVGQYYGYTF TGCGCCAGCAGCTTGGAAGTCGGACAGTACTATGGCTACACCTTC
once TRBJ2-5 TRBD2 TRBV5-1 CASSFSGLAGGPEQETQYF TGCGCCAGCAGCTTTTCCGGACTAGCGGGGGGGCCAGAGCAAGAGACCCAGTACTTC
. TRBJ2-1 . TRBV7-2 CASSLVLSGRYNEQFF TGTGCCAGCAGCTTAGTGCTGAGCGGAAGATACAATGAGCAGTTCTTC
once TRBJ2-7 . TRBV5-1 CASSGKGLHF TGCGCCAGCAGCGGGAAGGGACTTCACTTC
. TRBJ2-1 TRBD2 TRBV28 CASSPVGTGGGIYNEQFF TGTGCCAGCAGCCCCGTGGGCACCGGCGGGGGTATATACAATGAGCAGTTCTTC
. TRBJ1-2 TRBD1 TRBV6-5 CASSPQPGQSYGYTF TGTGCCAGCAGTCCACAACCGGGACAGTCCTATGGCTACACCTTC
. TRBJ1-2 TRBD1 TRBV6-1 CASSEARTGGGFYGYTF TGTGCCAGCAGTGAAGCACGGACAGGGGGCGGCTTCTATGGCTACACCTTC
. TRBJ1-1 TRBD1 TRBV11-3 CASRTRGDGTEAFF TGTGCCAGCAGGACCAGGGGGGATGGCACTGAAGCTTTCTTT
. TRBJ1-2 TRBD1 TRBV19 CASRRDSVNYGYTF TGTGCCAGTAGACGGGACAGTGTTAACTATGGCTACACCTTC
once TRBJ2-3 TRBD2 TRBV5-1 CASSLVGLAGGTDTQYF TGCGCCAGCAGCTTGGTAGGACTAGCGGGGGGCACAGATACGCAGTATTTT
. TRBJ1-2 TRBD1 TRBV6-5 CASIRQGTYGYTF TGTGCCAGCATCCGACAGGGAACCTATGGCTACACCTTC
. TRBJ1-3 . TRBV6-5 CASIPSGNTIYF TGTGCCAGCATTCCTTCTGGAAACACCATATATTTT